These 27 T cell receptor beta chains originate from one sample sequenced in a study of blood T cell repertoires in COVID-19. The table came from immunoSEQ multiplex PCR; TCRdb's copy has only in-frame clones and leaves some out. The sample has 95,000 to 100,000 clones; about 88% are singletons. Sequencing input: peripheral blood. The receptors were gathered from a man of 80 years or more with acute or convalescent COVID-19.

The V and J genes are TRBV7-2 and TRBJ2-1; D uncertain. Germline V gives CDR1 SGHTA, CDR2 FQGNSA. This CDR3 has 16 amino acids. Trimming shortened V by 5 bases and J by 0 bases, and 14 bases separated the two germline ends. The CDR3 reads CASSRNAASSYNEQFF. CDR3 nucleotide sequence: TGTGCCAGCAGCCGCAACGCCGCGAGCTCCTACAATGAGCAGTTCTTC.

This clone was seen just once. V and J are TRBV5-4 and TRBJ2-1; 8 bases are shared with TRBD2. The CDR3 consists of 14 residues. Trimming cost V 4 bases and J 3 bases; bases outside gene matches: 3. Germline values: CDR1 SGHNT, CDR2 YYREEE (reference sequence). The CDR3, as DNA: TGTGCCAGCAGCAAAAGCGGGGGCTACAATGAGCAGTTCTTC. Its protein is CASSKSGGYNEQFF.

The chain uses TRBV6-5 and TRBJ2-2, with a tentative D call TRBD2 (5 bases). V lost 0 bases and J 13 bases, leaving 12 bases between the germline ends. Looked up from germline, CDR1 is MNHEY and CDR2 is SVGAGI. There are 13 residues in the CDR3. CDR3 sequence reads: CASSYSRVRGLFF. The CDR3 DNA reads as TGTGCCAGCAGTTACTCGCGGGTCCGAGGGCTGTTTTTT.

With regard to this clone: A much bigger clone sits one base away, suggesting this may be a read error. In the same sample, other DNA sequences code for this CDR3. The gene calls are TRBV25-1 and TRBJ2-1; no firm D call. The CDR3 is made up of 11 amino acids. The ends were cut back, 4 bases at V and 4 bases at J, with 2 bases in the middle. CDR1 is MGHDK, CDR2 SYGVNS, per germline. CDR3 nucleotides: TGTGCCAGCAGTGCTTACAATGAGCAGTTCTTC. It is translated as CASSAYNEQFF.

The V gene is TRBV29-1, the J gene TRBJ1-2; D unclear. Between the trimmed V and J ends, which lost 2 bases and 8 bases, there was a span of 27 bases. The CDR3 is 17 amino acids. Germline V CDR1 and CDR2: SQVTM, ANQGSEA. CDR3 sequence (DNA): TGCAGCGTTGAAAAGCTGTTGCCAACCCCGAGGGTGGACGGCTACACCTTC. Protein product: CSVEKLLPTPRVDGYTF.

V is TRBV6-5 and J is TRBJ1-5; 8 bases are a match to TRBD1. Germline lookup yields CDR1 MNHEY and CDR2 SVGAGI. The J segment lost 0 bases and the V segment lost 4 bases, leaving 2 bases of the junction unmatched. CDR3 length: 15 residues. The CDR3 coding sequence is TGTGCCAGCAGTTTGACAGGGGATAGCAATCAGCCCCAGCATTTT. It yields the protein CASSLTGDSNQPQHF.

This chain links TRBV7-2 with TRBJ2-3; 8 bases align to TRBD2. The germline gives CDR1 SGHTA, CDR2 FQGNSA. The CDR3 has 16 residues. Trimming cost V 4 bases and J 2 bases; bases outside gene matches: 8. The CDR3 nucleotides read TGTGCCAGCAGCTCACAAGCGGGAGCCAACACAGATACGCAGTATTTT. Translated: CASSSQAGANTDTQYF.

This clone has only a few counts. This same CDR3 is encoded by further DNA sequences in the sample. The V and J genes are TRBV7-2 and TRBJ1-1, with 7 bases aligning to TRBD1. With 1 base clipped from V and 2 bases from J, the junction kept 1 base outside the gene matches. Germline V gene sequence: CDR1 SGHTA, CDR2 FQGNSA. The CDR3 runs 14 residues. CDR3 residues: CASSLGQGNTEAFF. CDR3 bases: TGTGCCAGCAGCTTAGGACAGGGCAACACTGAAGCTTTCTTT.

J is TRBJ1-5 and V is TRBV7-2, with D unresolved. In germline, CDR1 is SGHTA, CDR2 FQGNSA. This CDR3 has 15 residues. Trimming removed 4 bases from V and 6 bases from J, with 16 bases in between. CDR3 region: CASSSQRSRGQPQHF. CDR3 DNA sequence: TGTGCCAGCAGCTCCCAGAGGTCTCGGGGTCAGCCCCAGCATTTT.

V gene TRBV9 combines with J gene TRBJ2-1; 7 positions match TRBD2. V trimming: 6 bases; J trimming: 0 bases; junction bases outside the gene matches: 12. CDR3 length: 17 residues. CDR1 and CDR2 from the germline V gene are SGDLS and YYNGEE. This chain's CDR3 is CASKRLADTSSYNEQFF. The CDR3, as DNA: TGTGCCAGCAAGCGCCTAGCGGATACCAGCTCCTACAATGAGCAGTTCTTC.

V and J are TRBV19 and TRBJ2-3; possibly TRBD2 for D (5 bases). V was cut by 6 bases and J by 0 bases, with 10 bases left in between. In germline, CDR1 is LNHDA, CDR2 SQIVND (reference sequence). The CDR3 extends over 14 amino acids. CDR3 residues: CASRPGVSTDTQYF. CDR3 sequence (DNA): TGTGCCAGTAGGCCCGGGGTTAGCACAGATACGCAGTATTTT.

The chain uses TRBV14 and TRBJ2-5; D is unresolved. V shed 0 bases and J shed 5 bases, with 13 bases lying between them. The CDR3 length is 15 residues. Germline V gene lookup returns CDR1 SGHDN and CDR2 FVKESK. The CDR3 sequence: CASSQEIWPLETQYF. The CDR3 nucleotides are TGTGCCAGCAGCCAAGAAATCTGGCCTCTGGAGACCCAGTACTTC. Full variable domain (outside the CDR3, taken from reference TRBV14 and TRBJ2-5): EAGVTQFPSHSVIEKGQTVTLRCDPISGHDNLYWYRRVMGKEIKFLLHFVKESKQDESGMPNNRFLAERTGGTYSTLKVQPAELEDSGVYFCASSQEIWPLETQYFGPGTRLLVL.

The rearrangement joins TRBV27 to TRBJ2-5; possibly TRBD2 for D (7 bases). V was cut by 5 bases and J by 7 bases, with 14 bases left in between. This CDR3 comprises 13 residues. Germline CDR1 and CDR2: MNHEY and SMNVEV (reference sequence). The CDR3: CASSPSGGVTQYF. The CDR3 coding sequence is TGTGCCAGCAGTCCCTCGGGGGGCGTGACCCAGTACTTC.

The chain carries TRBV5-6 and TRBJ2-2; 8 bases align to TRBD1. V dropped 5 bases and J dropped 6; count of bases not matched to a gene: 9. The CDR3 length is 15 residues. The V gene's germline CDR1 is SGHDT and CDR2 YYEEEE. The CDR3 DNA reads TGTGCCAGCAGGAGACAGGGGCTCTACGCCGGGGAGCTGTTTTTT. Protein: CASRRQGLYAGELFF.

The chain employs TRBV5-8 and TRBJ2-7, with 12 bases fitting TRBD2. The CDR3 consists of 15 residues. Germline CDR1 is SGHTS and CDR2 is YDEGEE. The V gene end was trimmed by 2 bases and the J gene end by 7 bases; junction bases not matched to a gene: 7. CDR3 residues: CASSLKTSGRGEQYF. For the CDR3, the DNA is TGTGCCAGCAGCTTAAAGACTAGCGGGAGAGGTGAGCAGTACTTC.

The genes are TRBV3-1 (or the pseudogene TRBV3-2) and TRBJ2-2, with 7 bases fitting TRBD2. This CDR3 has 13 amino acids. Trimming took 6 bases from V and 8 from J; bases not matched to a gene: 6. CDR1 is LGHDT, CDR2 YNNKEL, per germline (reference sequence). The DNA for the CDR3 is TGTGCCAGCAGGGATAGAGCGGGAGGGGAGCTGTTTTTT. It encodes CASRDRAGGELFF.

The genes are TRBV11-2 and TRBJ1-1; D unresolved. The germline CDR1 and CDR2 sequences are SGHAT and FQNNGV. The CDR3 is made up of 13 amino acids. Trimming removed 5 bases from V and 1 base from J, with 8 bases in between. The DNA of the CDR3 is TGTGCCAGCAGCGCCGGAGAGAACACTGAAGCTTTCTTT. Encoded protein: CASSAGENTEAFF.

This sequence joins TRBV6-6 and TRBJ2-3; 10 bases fit TRBD2. The germline V gene encodes CDR1 MNHNY and CDR2 SVGAGI (reference sequence). With 0 bases clipped from V and 5 bases from J, the junction kept 5 bases outside the gene matches. The CDR3 covers 16 residues. CDR3 DNA: TGTGCCAGCAGTTACTCTACTAGCGGGACAGGAGATACGCAGTATTTT. Encoded protein: CASSYSTSGTGDTQYF.

The V gene is TRBV7-9, the J gene TRBJ2-1; 8 bases agree with TRBD2. The J segment lost 0 bases and the V segment lost 5 bases, leaving 6 bases of the junction unmatched. CDR3 size: 16 residues. Per the germline V gene, CDR1 is SEHNR and CDR2 is FQNEAQ (reference sequence). The CDR3 reads CASSLWAGGSYNEQFF. CDR3 DNA: TGTGCCAGCAGCCTTTGGGCGGGGGGCTCCTACAATGAGCAGTTCTTC.

Only a few counts were recorded for this clone. V and J are TRBV11-3 and TRBJ2-1; 7 bases are shared with TRBD2. The germline gives CDR1 SGHNT, CDR2 YENEEA. CDR3 size: 15 residues. After removal of 1 base from V and 7 bases from J, the junction contained 7 bases not matched to a gene. The CDR3 nucleotides are TGTGCCAGCAGCTTAGGTTCGGGAGGCTCAAATGAGCAGTTCTTC. Translated: CASSLGSGGSNEQFF.

This chain links TRBV10-3 with TRBJ1-2; D might be TRBD1 (6 bases). The CDR3 is made up of 12 amino acids. Trimming cost V 4 bases and J 6 bases, with 9 bases left between them. CDR1 ENHRY and CDR2 SYGVKD come from the germline V gene. In DNA, the CDR3 is TGTGCCATCAGTGGGGACACAAATGGCTACACCTTC. Translating it yields CAISGDTNGYTF.

The chain uses TRBV9 and TRBJ1-2, with 7 bases that match TRBD1. Trimming cost V 3 bases and J 4 bases; bases outside gene matches: 9. Germline assignment: CDR1 SGDLS and CDR2 YYNGEE. The CDR3 spans 15 residues. CDR3 coding DNA: TGTGCCAGCAGCGCAGGGGGACGCGTCGCCTATGGCTACACCTTC. This codes for CASSAGGRVAYGYTF.

The genes are TRBV5-5 and TRBJ2-3, with 8 bases fitting TRBD2. Germline V CDR1 and CDR2: SGHKS, YYEKEE (reference sequence). This CDR3 comprises 15 residues. The junction had 4 bases not matched to a gene; V was cut back by 2 bases and J by 2 bases. The CDR3 region is CASSFSGTYTDTQYF. In DNA form, the CDR3 reads TGTGCCAGCAGCTTTAGCGGGACATACACAGATACGCAGTATTTT.

The J gene is TRBJ2-1, the V gene TRBV10-3; 9 nucleotides agree with TRBD2. The CDR3 sequence is 18 residues long. V trimming: 0 bases; J trimming: 7 bases; junction bases outside the gene matches: 13. Germline V gives CDR1 ENHRY, CDR2 SYGVKD. The CDR3 loop reads CAISESRVSGGLRNEQFF. In DNA form, the CDR3 reads TGTGCCATCAGTGAGTCGAGGGTTAGCGGGGGTTTGAGGAATGAGCAGTTCTTC.

The chain uses TRBV28 and TRBJ1-2; D might be TRBD1 (6 bases). V lost 8 bases to trimming and J lost 8 bases, with 15 bases between them. The germline V gene has CDR1 MDHEN and CDR2 SYDVKM. The CDR3 loop spans 12 amino acids. The DNA for the CDR3 is TGTGCCAGCCGCAGACAGGATCACGGCTACACCTTC. Amino acids: CASRRQDHGYTF.

V is TRBV19 and J is TRBJ2-2; the match to TRBD2 covers 7 bases. V shed 10 bases and J 4 bases; nucleotides not matched to a gene: 9. The CDR3 covers 14 residues. From germline, CDR1 is LNHDA and CDR2 SQIVND (reference sequence). CDR3 residues: CATHKRGGTGELFF. For the CDR3, the DNA is TGTGCCACCCACAAGCGGGGTGGCACCGGGGAGCTGTTTTTT.

The chain has TRBV19 and TRBJ1-2; 12 bases are a match to TRBD1. CDR1 and CDR2 from the germline V gene are LNHDA and SQIVND (reference sequence). The CDR3 has 14 residues. V shed 7 bases and J 8 bases; nucleotides not matched to a gene: 8. This CDR3 is CASTAGQGAEGYTF. The CDR3, as DNA: TGTGCCAGTACGGCGGGACAGGGGGCGGAAGGCTACACCTTC.